Listed here are 30 T cell receptor beta chains from one sample, sequenced in a study of CDR3 diversity in severe acne. TCRdb reanalysed the PCR reads using MiXCR and keeps one entry per CDR3 protein. The table shows tens of thousands of distinct CDR3 sequences, with 45% to 55% occurring only once. The sample consisted of blood. These receptors originate from a male donor in good health, without acne.

The chain joins TRBV7-9 to TRBJ2-7, with 9 bases aligning to TRBD2. The DNA end lines up better with TRBJ2-5; the J call may be wrong. This CDR3 is 13 amino acids long. From germline, CDR1 is SEHNR and CDR2 FQNEAQ (reference sequence). Here the CDR3 DNA reads TGTGCCAGCAGCTCACCGGGACTAGCGACCCAGTACTTC. Protein: CASSSPGLATQYF.

This clonotype was recorded a few times. This chain connects TRBV6-4 to TRBJ2-5; D is uncertain. CDR1 and CDR2 (germline): MRHNA, SNTAGT. V lost 3 bases to trimming and J lost 5 bases, with 4 bases between them. This CDR3 spans 11 amino acids. CDR3 amino acids: CASSEGETQYF. CDR3 coding DNA: TGTGCCAGCAGTGAGGGGGAGACCCAGTACTTC.

In this sample, this clonotype turned up many times. V is TRBV12-3 or TRBV12-4 and J is TRBJ2-2; TRBD2 is a possible D gene (6 bases). This CDR3 contains 15 residues. The ends were cut back, 6 bases at V and 8 bases at J, with 19 bases in the middle. The CDR3 bases are TGTGCCAGCAGAGTAGCCACTCTGGGGGGAGGGGAGCTGTTTTTT. Protein: CASRVATLGGGELFF.

The chain employs TRBV2 and TRBJ2-7; no reliable D call. The CDR3 covers 14 residues. Trimming left V 2 bases short and J 3 bases short, with 11 bases between. Per germline, CDR1 SNHLY and CDR2 FYNNEI. Written as DNA, the CDR3 is TGTGCCAGCAGTGAACGACACCCCTTCTACGAGCAGTACTTC. Protein: CASSERHPFYEQYF.

The chain links TRBV29-1 to TRBJ2-7; 9 bases align to TRBD1. Trimming cost V 4 bases and J 4 bases; bases outside gene matches: 2. Germline loops: CDR1 SQVTM, CDR2 ANQGSEA. The CDR3 covers 12 residues. The CDR3 coding sequence is TGCAGCGTTGTGACAGGGGGGTACGAGCAGTACTTC. It is translated as CSVVTGGYEQYF.

V usage is TRBV9 and J usage is TRBJ2-5; 12 nucleotides match TRBD2. Germline V gene sequence: CDR1 SGDLS, CDR2 YYNGEE. The CDR3 spans 17 residues. The V segment lost 0 bases and the J segment 4 bases; nucleotides outside the gene matches: 7. The DNA of the CDR3 is TGTGCCAGCAGCGTAGCGGGACTAGCGGGCTCGGGAGAGACCCAGTACTTC. This gives the protein CASSVAGLAGSGETQYF. The full variable domain, completed using reference TRBV9 and TRBJ2-5, is DSGVTQTPKHLITATGQRVTLRCSPRSGDLSVYWYQQSLDQGLQFLIQYYNGEERAKGNILERFSAQQFPDLHSELNLSSLELGDSALYFCASSVAGLAGSGETQYFGPGTRLLVL.

The chain employs TRBV24-1 and TRBJ2-7, with TRBD2 as a possible D gene (6 bases). This CDR3 has 15 amino acids. With 5 bases removed from V and 2 bases from J, the gap between germline ends came to 15 bases. Germline CDR1 and CDR2: KGHDR and SFDVKD. The CDR3 sequence: CATSGNSSGAYEQYF. DNA for the CDR3: TGTGCCACCAGTGGGAACTCATCGGGAGCCTACGAGCAGTACTTC.

This clonotype was observed once. V gene TRBV7-9 combines with J gene TRBJ2-7; D is perhaps TRBD1 or TRBD2 (5 bases each). In germline, CDR1 is SEHNR, CDR2 FQNEAQ (reference sequence). This CDR3 has 12 residues. V lost 5 bases and J 5 bases, leaving 10 bases between the germline ends. CDR3 residues: CASSRDVDEQYF. DNA for the CDR3: TGTGCCAGCAGCAGGGACGTGGACGAGCAGTACTTC.

The chain is built from TRBV4-2 and TRBJ2-7, with TRBD1 as a possible D gene (5 bases). Germline V gives CDR1 LGHNA, CDR2 YNFKEQ. V was trimmed by 8 bases and J by 2 bases, leaving 19 bases between them. CDR3 length: 15 amino acids. For the CDR3, the DNA is TGTGCCAGCCTCCCAGGGCAGCCCATGGCCTACGAGCAGTACTTC. Translating gives CASLPGQPMAYEQYF.

This clonotype was seen at least ten times. The rearrangement joins TRBV5-1 to TRBJ2-5; either TRBD1 or TRBD2 may supply D (5 bases each). Deletions cut 0 bases from V and 11 bases from J, with 11 bases between. The CDR3 is 12 amino acids. Germline lookup yields CDR1 SGHRS and CDR2 YFSETQ. The CDR3 sequence is CASSLAGARQYF. Here the CDR3 DNA reads TGCGCCAGCAGCTTGGCCGGGGCTAGGCAGTACTTC.

The chain recombines TRBV6-5 with TRBJ2-1; 15 nucleotides align to TRBD2. V lost 2 bases to trimming and J lost 7 bases; unmatched junction nucleotides: 3. The V gene's germline CDR1 is MNHEY and CDR2 SVGAGI. CDR3 length: 16 residues. This CDR3 is CASSYGLAGGQNEQFF. Written as DNA, the CDR3 is TGTGCCAGCAGTTACGGACTAGCGGGGGGGCAAAATGAGCAGTTCTTC.

As concerns this clonotype: Its ends do not fully match the called genes, so a read error is possible. The DNA for the CDR3 is TGTGCCAGCAGCTTAGATGGGGGGAGGCCTTACTACGAGCAGTGCTTC. Encoded protein: CASSLDGGRPYYEQCF. This chain joins TRBV7-2 and TRBJ2-7; tentatively, D is TRBD2 (6 bases). The CDR3 spans 16 residues. Looked up from germline, CDR1 is SGHTA and CDR2 is FQGNSA. The variable domain in full, completed from reference TRBV7-2 and TRBJ2-7, reads GAGVSQSPSNKVTEKGKDVELRCDPISGHTALYWYRQSLGQGLEFLIYFQGNSAPDKSGLPSDRFSAERTGGSVSTLTIQRTQQEDSAVYLCASSLDGGRPYYEQCFGPGTRLTVT.

V gene TRBV6-2 or TRBV6-3 combines with J gene TRBJ1-5; TRBD1 agrees at 8 bases. Trimming cost V 8 bases and J 7 bases; bases outside gene matches: 13. The CDR3 is made up of 15 amino acids. In germline, CDR1 is MNHEY, CDR2 SVGEGT. The CDR3 loop is CASSDRGYSGQPQHF. The CDR3 nucleotides read TGTGCCAGCTCCGACAGGGGCTACTCGGGGCAGCCCCAGCATTTT.

In this sample, this clonotype turned up once. The rearrangement links TRBV4-1 to TRBJ1-5; tentatively, D is TRBD1 (5 bases). CDR1 and CDR2 from the germline V gene are MGHRA and YSYEKL. V was trimmed by 1 base and J by 6 bases, leaving 16 bases between them. The CDR3 is 16 residues long. CDR3: CASSQVHGQGSQPQHF. The CDR3 DNA is TGCGCCAGCAGCCAAGTCCATGGGCAGGGTAGTCAGCCCCAGCATTTT.

This clonotype was detected many times. The V and J genes are TRBV27 and TRBJ2-2, with no clear D. This CDR3 spans 15 amino acids. Germline values: CDR1 MNHEY, CDR2 SMNVEV (reference sequence). V was cut by 2 bases and J by 6 bases, with 13 bases left in between. The CDR3 DNA reads as TGTGCCAGCAGTTTAGAGGCCTCACCCCCCGGGGAGCTGTTTTTT. It codes for CASSLEASPPGELFF.

This clonotype was seen ten or more times. This sequence joins TRBV10-3 and TRBJ1-2; 8 positions match TRBD1. The length of the CDR3 is 14 residues. J was trimmed by 5 bases and V by 2 bases; bases with no gene match: 4. The V gene's germline CDR1 is ENHRY and CDR2 SYGVKD. CDR3 nucleotide sequence: TGTGCCATCAGTGAGAGGGACAGGATTTATGGCTACACCTTC. Amino acid sequence: CAISERDRIYGYTF.

This chain connects TRBV20-1 to TRBJ1-6; 11 positions match TRBD1. Unmatched junction bases numbered 3, after V lost 1 base and J lost 7 bases. Germline lookup yields CDR1 DFQATT and CDR2 SNEGSKA (reference sequence). CDR3 length equals 15 residues. The DNA of the CDR3 is TGCAGTGCTAGAGGGACAGGGGGCCACAATTCACCCCTCCACTTT. It translates to CSARGTGGHNSPLHF.

This clonotype was detected a few times. The gene calls are TRBV20-1 and TRBJ1-2, with D tentatively TRBD1 (6 bases). CDR1 is DFQATT, CDR2 SNEGSKA, per germline (reference sequence). The CDR3 contains 13 residues. V was shortened by 6 bases and J by 7 bases, with 18 bases between the two germline ends. CDR3 DNA: TGCAGTGCCACCTACCCGACAGGATCTGGCTACACCTTC. Amino acid sequence: CSATYPTGSGYTF.

This clonotype appeared many times. J is TRBJ1-1 and V is TRBV5-8, with 7 positions matching TRBD1. This CDR3 comprises 15 residues. Looked up from germline, CDR1 is SGHTS and CDR2 is YDEGEE. Trimming at V came to 4 bases and at J to 4 bases, leaving 10 bases not matched to a gene. CDR3 coding DNA: TGTGCCAGCAGCGAAAACGAGGGGGCGACCACTGAAGCTTTCTTT. Residues: CASSENEGATTEAFF.

The chain uses TRBV20-1 and TRBJ1-2; 9 nucleotides match TRBD1. The length of the CDR3 is 12 residues. In germline, CDR1 is DFQATT, CDR2 SNEGSKA (reference sequence). Unmatched junction bases numbered 3, after V lost 6 bases and J lost 4 bases. The CDR3 bases are TGCAGTGCCGCGACAGGGGGCTATGGCTACACCTTC. Protein sequence: CSAATGGYGYTF.

The V gene is TRBV7-9, the J gene TRBJ2-7, with 8 bases fitting TRBD1. The V and J ends lost 1 base and 0 bases, in that order; junction bases with no gene match: 5. Germline CDR1 SEHNR, CDR2 FQNEAQ (reference sequence). This CDR3 is 16 amino acids long. The CDR3 here is CASSLGTGRRSYEQYF. The CDR3 DNA sequence: TGTGCCAGCAGCTTAGGGACAGGGAGGCGCTCCTACGAGCAGTACTTC.

Only one count was recorded for this clonotype. J is TRBJ2-2 and V is TRBV7-9; 8 bases align to TRBD2. CDR1 and CDR2 from the germline V gene are SEHNR and FQNEAQ (reference sequence). J gave up 0 bases and V 4 bases, and 7 bases lay outside the gene matches. The CDR3 length is 17 residues. CDR3 DNA: TGTGCCAGCAGCTCCTCCGCCGGGGGGGCGAACACCGGGGAGCTGTTTTTT. Amino acid sequence: CASSSSAGGANTGELFF.

This chain uses TRBV19 with TRBJ1-5; the D gene is possibly TRBD1 (5 bases). The V gene lost 1 base and the J gene lost 5 bases, with 12 bases spanning the gap. CDR1 and CDR2 from the germline V gene are LNHDA and SQIVND (reference sequence). This CDR3 has 15 residues. CDR3 nucleotide sequence: TGTGCCAGTAGTATAGCCAAATTAGGGGATCAGCCCCAGCATTTT. Its translation is CASSIAKLGDQPQHF.

This sequence joins TRBV9 and TRBJ1-1; D call uncertain. This CDR3 is built from 13 residues. Per the germline V gene, CDR1 is SGDLS and CDR2 is YYNGEE. Trimming pared 0 bases from V and 4 bases from J, leaving 7 bases between. The CDR3 DNA reads as TGTGCCAGCAGCGTAGATGGCAGCACTGAAGCTTTCTTT. Protein product: CASSVDGSTEAFF.

By its share, this clonotype is medium-sized (0.01 to 0.1%). This CDR3 reads CASTFPARAHEQYF. DNA for the CDR3: TGTGCCAGCACCTTCCCAGCTCGGGCCCACGAGCAGTACTTC. This rearrangement joins TRBV7-3 to TRBJ2-7, with no clear D. The V end was cut by 7 bases, the J end by 5 bases, with 18 bases between. The CDR3 extends over 14 amino acids. Germline V gene lookup returns CDR1 SGHTA and CDR2 FQGTGA.

This clonotype was recorded a few times. This sequence joins TRBV9 and TRBJ2-2; D possibly matches TRBD1 or TRBD2 (5 bases each). V was trimmed by 6 bases and J by 5 bases, leaving 20 bases between them. This CDR3 contains 16 residues. Germline V gene data show CDR1 as SGDLS and CDR2 as YYNGEE. DNA of the CDR3: TGTGCCAGCACGCCTCGGGACCGCCCTGGGACCGGGGAGCTGTTTTTT. Amino acids: CASTPRDRPGTGELFF.

This clonotype was seen just once. This chain connects TRBV24-1 to TRBJ2-3; D gene ambiguous. Per germline, CDR1 KGHDR and CDR2 SFDVKD. The CDR3 loop spans 15 amino acids. V shed 2 bases and J shed 0 bases, with 8 bases lying between them. The CDR3 region has the DNA TGTGCCACCAGTGATTCATTGGCTAGCACAGATACGCAGTATTTT. Protein product: CATSDSLASTDTQYF.

This clonotype was observed a single time. The chain employs TRBV19 and TRBJ2-5, with 7 bases that match TRBD2. The CDR3 loop spans 16 amino acids. The V and J ends lost 7 bases and 2 bases, in that order; junction bases with no gene match: 13. CDR1 is LNHDA and CDR2 is SQIVND in the germline V gene (reference sequence). The CDR3 region is CASNRRASGQQETQYF. In DNA, the CDR3 is TGTGCCAGTAATAGGCGGGCTAGCGGCCAACAAGAGACCCAGTACTTC.

CDR3 coding DNA: TGTGCCAGCAGCGCGAGCGGGGGCCTGGCCTACGAGCAGTACTTC. The encoded protein is CASSASGGLAYEQYF. The chain is built from TRBV7-9 and TRBJ2-7, with TRBD2 matching over 8 bases. The CDR3 is 15 amino acids. With 5 bases clipped from V and 2 bases from J, the junction kept 8 bases outside the gene matches. Germline assignment: CDR1 SEHNR and CDR2 FQNEAQ (reference sequence).

As for this clonotype: A single base separates this from a much larger clone, so it may be a read error. The rearrangement joins TRBV15 to TRBJ2-7; the D is unclear. The germline CDR1 and CDR2 sequences are LNHNV and YYDKDF (reference sequence). The CDR3 consists of 14 residues. This CDR3 reads CATNRGSSSYEQYF. In DNA, the CDR3 is TGTGCCACCAACAGAGGATCGTCGTCCTACGAGCAGTACTTC. Using reference TRBV15 and TRBJ2-7 for the parts outside the CDR3, the full variable domain is DAMVIQNPRYQVTQFGKPVTLSCSQTLNHNVMYWYQQKSSQAPKLLFHYYDKDFNNEADTPDNFQSRRPNTSFCFLDIRSPGLGDTAMYLCATNRGSSSYEQYFGPGTRLTVT.